Listed here are 28 T cell receptor beta chains from one sample, sequenced in a study of cytomegalovirus exposure and HLA in healthy donors. Amplification used 60 Vbeta primers and 13 Jbeta primers. Method: immunoSEQ multiplex PCR; TCRdb's copy keeps in-frame clones and lacks some. The sample has roughly 250,000 clones, roughly 80% seen once. Sample: PBMCs. Receptors were obtained from a girl aged 2 to 10 in good health and CMV-seronegative.

A note on this clone: Within the sample, other DNA sequences also encode this same CDR3. V and J are TRBV28 and TRBJ2-7, with D possibly being TRBD1 (6 bases). Germline lookup yields CDR1 MDHEN and CDR2 SYDVKM. This CDR3 comprises 16 residues. V gave up 1 base and J gave up 1 base, with 14 bases separating them. The CDR3 sequence is CASSLSPWTDSYEQYF. CDR3 bases: TGTGCCAGCAGTTTATCCCCTTGGACAGATTCCTACGAGCAGTACTTC.

J is TRBJ2-7 and V is TRBV4-1; TRBD1 aligns across 8 bases. Germline lookup yields CDR1 MGHRA and CDR2 YSYEKL. J was trimmed by 3 bases and V by 0 bases; bases with no gene match: 7. There are 16 residues in the CDR3. The CDR3 DNA is TGCGCCAGCAGCCAAGACATCGGGACAGGATACTACGAGCAGTACTTC. Amino acids: CASSQDIGTGYYEQYF.

The rearrangement joins TRBV18 to TRBJ1-1; tentatively, D is TRBD1 (6 bases). The length of the CDR3 is 12 residues. Trimming removed 6 bases at V and 5 bases at J, with 10 bases between. Germline CDR1 is KGHSH and CDR2 is LQKENI. CDR3 sequence: CASSSGVTEAFF. In DNA, the CDR3 is TGTGCCAGCTCCTCAGGGGTTACTGAAGCTTTCTTT. The variable domain in full, completed from reference TRBV18 and TRBJ1-1, reads NAGVMQNPRHLVRRRGQEARLRCSPMKGHSHVYWYRQLPEEGLKFMVYLQKENIIDESGMPKERFSAEFPKEGPSILRIQQVVRGDSAAYFCASSSGVTEAFFGQGTRLTVV.

The chain has TRBV2 and TRBJ2-1, with no clear D. The V gene's germline CDR1 is SNHLY and CDR2 FYNNEI. CDR3 length: 12 amino acids. V lost 5 bases and J 5 bases, leaving 7 bases between the germline ends. CDR3 sequence reads: CASSYRNNEQFF. CDR3 nucleotides: TGTGCCAGCAGTTACAGAAACAATGAGCAGTTCTTC.

The rearrangement uses TRBV12-5 and TRBJ2-5, with D maybe TRBD1 (5 bases). The tail of the sequence fits TRBJ2-7 better, so the J call may be wrong. The length of the CDR3 is 14 residues. The germline V gene encodes CDR1 LGHNT and CDR2 FRNRAP. The CDR3 DNA follows: TGTGCTAGTGGTTTGGGCAGTGCAGGGTACGAGCAGTACTTC. It translates to CASGLGSAGYEQYF.

This clone has a handful of counts. The chain employs TRBV11-2 and TRBJ1-2, with 7 bases matching TRBD1. From germline, CDR1 is SGHAT and CDR2 FQNNGV. With V trimmed by 0 bases and J by 6 bases, 4 bases remained unmatched. This CDR3 spans 14 amino acids. The CDR3 DNA sequence: TGTGCCAGCAGCTTAGAGCCCGGGACAGATGGCTACACCTTC. Translating gives CASSLEPGTDGYTF.

This clone was seen a single time. This chain connects TRBV23-1 to TRBJ2-3, with 8 nucleotides matching TRBD1. TRBV23-1 has ORF status, its function being uncertain. The CDR3 consists of 16 residues. V lost 3 bases and J lost 0; bases outside the gene matches: 5. CDR3 in amino acids: CASSHPGQVSTDTQYF. The CDR3 nucleotides are TGCGCCAGCAGTCATCCGGGACAGGTAAGCACAGATACGCAGTATTTT.

The chain carries TRBV12-2 and TRBJ1-6. TRBV12-2 is flagged as a pseudogene. This CDR3 contains 17 residues. CDR3 in DNA: TGTGCAAGTCGCTTAGCGGGCGGGGAGCGGTTAGGTTCACCCCTCCACTTT. Translated: CASRLAGGERLGSPLHF.

The rearrangement joins TRBV25-1 to TRBJ2-3; TRBD1 might be the D (5 bases). Germline CDR1 MGHDK, CDR2 SYGVNS. Trimming took off 8 bases at V and 2 bases at J, with 11 bases between the two ends. The CDR3 is 13 residues long. CDR3: CASLKGATDTQYF. The CDR3 DNA follows: TGTGCCAGCCTGAAAGGGGCCACAGATACGCAGTATTTT.

This chain uses TRBV19 with TRBJ1-5, with D hard to call. Per the germline V gene, CDR1 is LNHDA and CDR2 is SQIVND (reference sequence). This CDR3 is 13 amino acids long. Deletions cut 1 base from V and 6 bases from J, with 7 bases between. Here the CDR3 DNA reads TGTGCCAGTAGTATAGCATCAGGTCAGCCCCAGCATTTT. It specifies CASSIASGQPQHF.

CDR3 residues: CASSYSTGRGNTIYF. CDR3 nucleotide sequence: TGTGCCAGCAGTTACTCGACAGGGCGCGGAAACACCATATATTTT. The chain uses TRBV6-5 and TRBJ1-3; TRBD1 matches 7 bases. The CDR3 runs to 15 residues. Germline CDR1 reads MNHEY; CDR2 reads SVGAGI. Trimming removed 0 bases from V and 4 bases from J; junction bases left unmatched: 3.

A word on this clone: One end of the junction does not line up with germline, which may come from a read error. CDR3 DNA sequence: TGTGCCAGCAGCTTGTCTCTCCGCCTCTCCTCCGAGCAGTACTTC. Amino acids: CASSLSLRLSSEQYF. The genes are TRBV5-6 and TRBJ2-5; no firm D call. TRBJ2-7 matches the DNA end more closely, so the J call is doubtful. This CDR3 has 15 residues. Germline CDR1 SGHDT, CDR2 YYEEEE.

CDR3 coding DNA: TGTGCCTGGAGTCGGACAGGGGGAACTAACACTGAAGCTTTCTTT. Its translation is CAWSRTGGTNTEAFF. This chain links TRBV30 with TRBJ1-1; TRBD1 aligns across 10 bases. The CDR3 spans 15 residues. J lost 2 bases, V lost 2 bases, and 5 bases had no gene match. The germline CDR1 and CDR2 sequences are GTSNPN and SVGIG (reference sequence).

V is TRBV19 and J is TRBJ1-1; no firm D call. The CDR3 spans 13 residues. Germline CDR1 is LNHDA and CDR2 is SQIVND (reference sequence). V was shortened by 6 bases and J by 1 base, with 9 bases between the two germline ends. The CDR3 DNA reads TGTGCCAGTAGGGGCGGAGGGAACACTGAAGCTTTCTTT. It specifies CASRGGGNTEAFF.

The gene calls are TRBV19 and TRBJ1-6; 8 nucleotides align to TRBD1. CDR3 length equals 15 residues. Germline V gene lookup returns CDR1 LNHDA and CDR2 SQIVND (reference sequence). V was clipped by 7 bases and J by 6 bases; unmatched bases: 8. The DNA of the CDR3 is TGTGCCAGTACCAAAGTCGACAGGGGTAATTCACCCCTCCACTTT. Its protein is CASTKVDRGNSPLHF.

This clone was seen a handful of times. The chain combines TRBV19 with TRBJ2-7; TRBD1 is a possible D gene (8 bases). V dropped 5 bases and J dropped 2 bases, with 22 bases sitting between them. Germline V gives CDR1 LNHDA, CDR2 SQIVND (reference sequence). The CDR3 has 17 amino acids. The CDR3 loop is CASSSRQGRGIPYEQYF. The CDR3, as DNA: TGTGCCAGTAGTTCTCGACAGGGGCGGGGGATACCCTACGAGCAGTACTTC.

The chain has TRBV2 and TRBJ2-2; TRBD2 agrees at 12 bases. The CDR3 length is 16 residues. Germline lookup yields CDR1 SNHLY and CDR2 FYNNEI. V trimming: 6 bases; J trimming: 7 bases; junction bases outside the gene matches: 9. In DNA, the CDR3 is TGTGCCAGCAGGGAACGGCGACTAGCGGGAGTCGGGGAGCTGTTTTTT. Protein sequence: CASRERRLAGVGELFF. Combining the CDR3 with reference TRBV2 and TRBJ2-2 gives the whole variable domain EPEVTQTPSHQVTQMGQEVILRCVPISNHLYFYWYRQILGQKVEFLVSFYNNEISEKSEIFDDQFSVERPDGSNFTLKIRSTKLEDSAMYFCASRERRLAGVGELFFGEGSRLTVL.

V and J are TRBV6-6 and TRBJ2-5, with 9 bases identical to TRBD1. Germline V CDR1 and CDR2: MNHNY, SVGAGI (reference sequence). The CDR3 loop spans 14 amino acids. After removal of 6 bases from V and 5 bases from J, the junction contained 7 bases not matched to a gene. As DNA, the CDR3 is TGTGCCAGCAGCACAGACAGGGGGGGGGAGACCCAGTACTTC. It translates to CASSTDRGGETQYF.

The chain carries TRBV28 and TRBJ1-4, with unresolved D. V was shortened by 5 bases and J by 3 bases, with 13 bases between the two germline ends. Germline values: CDR1 MDHEN, CDR2 SYDVKM. The CDR3 contains 15 residues. The CDR3 spells CASSITDRANEKLFF. CDR3 coding DNA: TGTGCCAGCAGTATAACCGATCGGGCTAATGAAAAACTGTTTTTT.

V gene TRBV9 combines with J gene TRBJ1-2; D may be TRBD1 (6 bases). Germline loops: CDR1 SGDLS, CDR2 YYNGEE. Trimming removed 3 bases at V and 3 bases at J, with 15 bases between. The CDR3 covers 15 residues. The CDR3, as DNA: TGTGCCAGCAGCGGAACCCGGGACATAGACTATGGCTACACCTTC. Translated, it gives CASSGTRDIDYGYTF.

The chain employs TRBV7-9 and TRBJ1-2; D is possibly TRBD1 (6 bases). Germline values: CDR1 SEHNR, CDR2 FQNEAQ (reference sequence). The CDR3 has 13 amino acids. The V gene lost 3 bases and the J gene lost 7 bases, with 12 bases spanning the gap. CDR3 DNA: TGTGCCAGCAGCTTCGAACAGGGACGTGGCTACACCTTC. This sequence encodes CASSFEQGRGYTF.

This clone has only a few counts. The V and J genes are TRBV29-1 and TRBJ1-1, with unresolved D. The germline V gene has CDR1 SQVTM and CDR2 ANQGSEA. This CDR3 is 13 amino acids long. Trimming removed 0 bases from V and 0 bases from J, with 5 bases in between. Here the CDR3 reads CSVEEHMNTEAFF. The CDR3 nucleotides are TGCAGCGTTGAAGAACACATGAACACTGAAGCTTTCTTT.

This clone has just one count. The chain joins TRBV7-2 to TRBJ1-1, with a weak D call TRBD1 (6 bases). Germline V lookup: CDR1 SGHTA, CDR2 FQGNSA. V lost 4 bases, J lost 1 base, and 10 bases lay in between. CDR3 length equals 14 residues. The DNA for the CDR3 is TGTGCCAGCAGCTCCGACAGGCGGAACACTGAAGCTTTCTTT. Encoded protein: CASSSDRRNTEAFF.

The rearrangement uses TRBV27 and TRBJ1-5, with 8 bases aligning to TRBD1. CDR1 MNHEY and CDR2 SMNVEV come from the germline V gene (reference sequence). J was trimmed by 10 bases and V by 1 base; bases with no gene match: 6. This CDR3 has 14 residues. CDR3 in DNA: TGTGCCAGCAGTTTATATCCAGGGGGCGGACCCCAGCATTTT. Translated, it gives CASSLYPGGGPQHF.

J is TRBJ2-7 and V is TRBV28, with 8 bases matching TRBD1. With V trimmed by 7 bases and J by 2 bases, 4 bases remained unmatched. The CDR3 loop spans 13 amino acids. The germline V gene encodes CDR1 MDHEN and CDR2 SYDVKM. CDR3 sequence (DNA): TGTGCCAGCACTGTGGACAGGGCCTACGAGCAGTACTTC. It encodes CASTVDRAYEQYF.

V is TRBV7-6 and J is TRBJ1-2; 8 bases are shared with TRBD1. The CDR3 covers 16 residues. J gave up 5 bases and V 3 bases, and 11 bases lay outside the gene matches. Germline V gives CDR1 SGHVS, CDR2 FNYEAQ. CDR3 protein: CASSLTSDRASYGYTF. The CDR3 DNA is TGTGCCAGCAGCTTGACTTCGGACAGGGCTTCTTATGGCTACACCTTC.

The chain links TRBV9 to TRBJ2-7; the D gene is possibly TRBD1 (6 bases). CDR1 is SGDLS, CDR2 YYNGEE, per germline. V dropped 2 bases and J dropped 0 bases, with 12 bases sitting between them. This CDR3 comprises 15 residues. The CDR3 reads CASSVLRQDSYEQYF. Written as DNA, the CDR3 is TGTGCCAGCAGCGTCTTGCGACAGGACTCCTACGAGCAGTACTTC.

This chain uses TRBV27 with TRBJ2-7; TRBD2 agrees at 7 bases. The trim removed 7 bases at V and 1 base at J, leaving 4 bases unmatched. Germline V CDR1 and CDR2: MNHEY, SMNVEV (reference sequence). The CDR3 totals 13 residues. Here the CDR3 reads CASIGGRSYEQYF. CDR3 coding DNA: TGTGCCAGCATCGGCGGGAGATCCTACGAGCAGTACTTC.